Each of the 32 T cell receptor beta chains below was sequenced from the same sample in a study of blood T cell repertoires in COVID-19. The method was immunoSEQ multiplex PCR; TCRdb's version includes in-frame clones alone and lacks a portion of them. The table has approximately 300,000 clones, around 90% seen once. Sequenced: peripheral blood. All receptors derive from a man aged 18 to 29 who had recovered from COVID-19.

The chain joins TRBV3-1 (or the pseudogene TRBV3-2) to TRBJ1-1; the match to TRBD1 covers 8 bases. Germline CDR1 and CDR2: LGHDT and YNNKEL (reference sequence). This CDR3 region has 12 residues. With V trimmed by 4 bases and J by 10 bases, 5 bases remained unmatched. CDR3 DNA sequence: TGTGCCAGCAGCCTGAGAGGACAGGGAGCTTTCTTT. Residues: CASSLRGQGAFF.

The count of this clone is one. The V call is TRBV9, the J call TRBJ1-2; D gene unclear. With 1 base removed from V and 2 bases from J, the gap between germline ends came to 12 bases. The CDR3 consists of 15 residues. The germline gives CDR1 SGDLS, CDR2 YYNGEE. CDR3 sequence: CASSVSAAFNYGYTF. DNA of the CDR3: TGTGCCAGCAGCGTAAGCGCAGCCTTCAACTATGGCTACACCTTC.

This clone has just a few counts. The chain links TRBV27 to TRBJ1-6; D is uncertain. Trimming shortened V by 10 bases and J by 6 bases, and 16 bases separated the two germline ends. The CDR3 has 14 residues. Germline V lookup: CDR1 MNHEY, CDR2 SMNVEV (reference sequence). The CDR3 spells CATSSTISNSPLHF. CDR3 DNA: TGTGCCACCTCCTCGACAATATCTAATTCACCCCTCCACTTT.

This chain links TRBV3-1 (or the pseudogene TRBV3-2) with TRBJ2-3; TRBD2 matches at 7 bases. J gave up 4 bases and V 0 bases, and 4 bases lay outside the gene matches. Germline CDR1 and CDR2: LGHDT and YNNKEL (reference sequence). The CDR3 spans 15 residues. DNA for the CDR3: TGTGCCAGCAGCCAAGATCCAGCGGGGTCAGATACGCAGTATTTT. Amino acids: CASSQDPAGSDTQYF.

In DNA form, the CDR3 reads TGTGCCAGCAGCACGACAGGGAAAACAAACGAGCAGTACTTC. This sequence encodes CASSTTGKTNEQYF. This chain uses TRBV11-2 with TRBJ2-7; 7 bases match TRBD1. Germline CDR1 is SGHAT and CDR2 is FQNNGV. The V and J ends lost 5 bases and 5 bases, in that order; junction bases with no gene match: 9. This CDR3 comprises 14 residues.

This clone was found once. The rearrangement joins TRBV6-5 to TRBJ2-1; D gene unclear. Germline V lookup: CDR1 MNHEY, CDR2 SVGAGI. The CDR3 has 14 residues. V was pared by 6 bases and J by 4 bases, with 13 bases between. DNA of the CDR3: TGTGCCAGCAGAGAGTTACCCCTGTACAATGAGCAGTTCTTC. Translated: CASRELPLYNEQFF.

CDR3 in amino acids: CASSIWARGHATNEKLFF. The CDR3 DNA reads as TGTGCCAGTAGTATATGGGCCAGGGGGCATGCAACTAATGAAAAACTGTTTTTT. The genes are TRBV19 and TRBJ1-4, with 8 nucleotides matching TRBD1. This CDR3 comprises 18 residues. Germline V gene lookup returns CDR1 LNHDA and CDR2 SQIVND (reference sequence). The V segment lost 2 bases and the J segment 0 bases; nucleotides outside the gene matches: 8.

This sequence joins TRBV6-5 and TRBJ2-7, with 9 bases that match TRBD1. The germline CDR1 and CDR2 sequences are MNHEY and SVGAGI. The CDR3 extends over 15 amino acids. V shed 8 bases and J 0 bases; nucleotides not matched to a gene: 8. The CDR3 region has the DNA TGTGCCAGCGTGGAGGACAGGGGAAGCTCCTACGAGCAGTACTTC. Amino acids: CASVEDRGSSYEQYF.

V gene TRBV10-3 combines with J gene TRBJ1-1, with D possibly TRBD1 on 5 matching bases. In germline, CDR1 is ENHRY, CDR2 SYGVKD. This CDR3 is built from 18 residues. Trimming cost V 2 bases and J 0 bases, with 19 bases left between them. The CDR3: CAISENGPGGLLNTEAFF. The CDR3 DNA sequence: TGTGCCATCAGTGAGAACGGGCCCGGGGGTCTCCTGAACACTGAAGCTTTCTTT.

Only a few counts were recorded for this clone. The J gene is TRBJ1-5, the V gene TRBV28; 11 nucleotides agree with TRBD1. The germline gives CDR1 MDHEN, CDR2 SYDVKM. The V and J ends lost 6 bases and 7 bases, in that order; junction bases with no gene match: 5. The CDR3 spans 14 residues. This CDR3 is CASSRTGGLQPQHF. DNA of the CDR3: TGTGCCAGCAGCAGGACAGGGGGCCTGCAGCCCCAGCATTTT.

This chain connects TRBV6-2 or TRBV6-3 to TRBJ2-3, with TRBD1 matching over 10 bases. Germline assignment: CDR1 MNHEY and CDR2 SVGEGT. This CDR3 region has 14 residues. The V gene end was trimmed by 5 bases and the J gene end by 5 bases; junction bases not matched to a gene: 4. CDR3 nucleotides: TGTGCCAGCAGTACGGACAGGGGGGGAGATACGCAGTATTTT. It is translated as CASSTDRGGDTQYF.

CDR3 sequence: CASSKRPAYEQYF. CDR3 coding DNA: TGTGCCAGCAGCAAGCGGCCAGCCTACGAGCAGTACTTC. The V gene is TRBV21-1, the J gene TRBJ2-7; TRBD2 is taken as the D call from the table, unchecked against the DNA. TRBV21-1 is a pseudogene. The CDR3 is 13 amino acids.

This clone was observed a few times. The chain combines TRBV9 with TRBJ1-4, with D unresolved. There are 13 residues in the CDR3. Deletions cut 0 bases from V and 11 bases from J, with 11 bases between. From germline, CDR1 is SGDLS and CDR2 YYNGEE. The CDR3 nucleotides read TGTGCCAGCAGCGTAGTCCCGTCGGAGAAACTGTTTTTT. Translation: CASSVVPSEKLFF.

The chain combines TRBV7-3 with TRBJ2-7; 11 bases are a match to TRBD1. Germline V CDR1 and CDR2: SGHTA, FQGTGA. The CDR3 has 16 residues. After removal of 5 bases from V and 3 bases from J, the junction contained 9 bases not matched to a gene. The CDR3 spells CASSRTGTGGYYEQYF. The DNA of the CDR3 is TGTGCCAGCAGCAGAACCGGGACAGGGGGTTACTACGAGCAGTACTTC.

The V call is TRBV5-6, the J call TRBJ2-1; TRBD2 might be the D (5 bases). Per germline, CDR1 SGHDT and CDR2 YYEEEE. The CDR3 is 14 amino acids. Trimming took off 5 bases at V and 0 bases at J, with 9 bases between the two ends. The CDR3 DNA is TGTGCCAGCAGTCGGGGATACTCCTACAATGAGCAGTTCTTC. Translating it yields CASSRGYSYNEQFF.

J is TRBJ1-1 and V is TRBV19; the D gene is possibly TRBD1 (5 bases). V lost 9 bases and J lost 1, with 12 bases in between. CDR1 LNHDA and CDR2 SQIVND come from the germline V gene (reference sequence). The CDR3 has 13 residues. In DNA form, the CDR3 reads TGTGCCAGCTCCCGGGGGACGAACACTGAAGCTTTCTTT. This codes for CASSRGTNTEAFF.

The chain combines TRBV18 with TRBJ1-2, with unresolved D. Germline loops: CDR1 KGHSH, CDR2 LQKENI. This CDR3 spans 14 amino acids. V shed 1 base and J shed 0 bases, with 6 bases lying between them. The CDR3 loop is CASSPLETNYGYTF. Written as DNA, the CDR3 is TGTGCCAGCTCACCACTTGAGACTAACTATGGCTACACCTTC. The full variable domain, rest sourced from reference TRBV18 and TRBJ1-2, is NAGVMQNPRHLVRRRGQEARLRCSPMKGHSHVYWYRQLPEEGLKFMVYLQKENIIDESGMPKERFSAEFPKEGPSILRIQQVVRGDSAAYFCASSPLETNYGYTFGSGTRLTVV.

V gene TRBV18 combines with J gene TRBJ1-1; weak D call: TRBD1 (5 bases). V dropped 6 bases and J dropped 6 bases, with 14 bases sitting between them. CDR3 size: 13 residues. The germline gives CDR1 KGHSH, CDR2 LQKENI. The CDR3 coding sequence is TGTGCCAGCTCTCAAAGCGGGACGGCTGAAGCTTTCTTT. Protein product: CASSQSGTAEAFF. The variable domain in full, with the rest retrieved from reference TRBV18 and TRBJ1-1, is NAGVMQNPRHLVRRRGQEARLRCSPMKGHSHVYWYRQLPEEGLKFMVYLQKENIIDESGMPKERFSAEFPKEGPSILRIQQVVRGDSAAYFCASSQSGTAEAFFGQGTRLTVV.

CDR3 coding DNA: TGTGCCAGCAGTTTAAGGGAGGGATTAGTTACTGAAGCTTTCTTT. This sequence encodes CASSLREGLVTEAFF. This chain connects TRBV27 to TRBJ1-1; D unresolved. The CDR3 runs 15 residues. Per the germline V gene, CDR1 is MNHEY and CDR2 is SMNVEV (reference sequence). V gave up 2 bases and J gave up 5 bases, with 15 bases separating them.

The chain combines TRBV30 with TRBJ2-7, with 9 bases that match TRBD2. V lost 0 bases to trimming and J lost 4 bases; unmatched junction nucleotides: 16. CDR1 is GTSNPN and CDR2 is SVGIG in the germline V gene (reference sequence). The CDR3 has 18 amino acids. The CDR3 DNA reads as TGTGCCTGGAGTGTAGCAGAGGCTAGCGGGGCCACGGGGTACGAGCAGTACTTC. Translated: CAWSVAEASGATGYEQYF.

This chain links TRBV14 with TRBJ2-1, with D possibly TRBD1 on 5 matching bases. V was clipped by 0 bases and J by 5 bases, with 17 bases between them. CDR1 is SGHDN, CDR2 FVKESK, per germline. CDR3 length equals 17 residues. The CDR3 is CASSQDPTGIVHNEQFF. CDR3 coding DNA: TGTGCCAGCAGCCAAGATCCTACAGGAATCGTCCACAATGAGCAGTTCTTC.

V and J are TRBV5-8 and TRBJ1-3; D is unresolved. From germline, CDR1 is SGHTS and CDR2 YDEGEE. The germline V and J ends were trimmed by 4 bases and 2 bases, with 10 bases remaining between them. The CDR3 runs to 14 residues. For the CDR3, the DNA is TGTGCCAGCAGCCCCGGACTGGCTGGAAACACCATATATTTT. As protein: CASSPGLAGNTIYF. Full variable domain (remainder filled in from reference TRBV5-8 and TRBJ1-3): EAGVTQSPTHLIKTRGQQATLRCSPISGHTSVYWYQQALGLGLQFLLWYDEGEERNRGNFPPRFSGRQFPNYSSELNVNALELEDSALYLCASSPGLAGNTIYFGEGSWLTVV.

This chain uses TRBV5-4 with TRBJ1-6, with a weak D call TRBD1 (6 bases). The CDR3 consists of 15 residues. V lost 4 bases and J 10 bases, leaving 18 bases between the germline ends. The germline gives CDR1 SGHNT, CDR2 YYREEE (reference sequence). The CDR3 region has the DNA TGTGCCAGCAGCCATACAGGGCGGTTAATCTCACCCCTCCACTTT. It encodes CASSHTGRLISPLHF.

The rearrangement uses TRBV6-5 and TRBJ1-1, with a tentative D call TRBD1 (5 bases). CDR1 and CDR2 (germline): MNHEY, SVGAGI. The CDR3 is 15 amino acids. Trimming removed 0 bases from V and 8 bases from J, with 16 bases in between. The CDR3 DNA follows: TGTGCCAGCAGTTACTCCCAGGGAATGGCGGGAGAAGCTTTCTTT. This gives the protein CASSYSQGMAGEAFF.

The chain employs TRBV7-3 and TRBJ2-5, with 10 bases fitting TRBD1. This CDR3 spans 15 amino acids. The trim removed 4 bases at V and 9 bases at J, leaving 11 bases unmatched. In germline, CDR1 is SGHTA, CDR2 FQGTGA. CDR3 sequence reads: CASSSMGQGLPSQYF. The CDR3 DNA follows: TGTGCCAGCAGCTCGATGGGACAGGGGCTTCCTTCCCAGTACTTC. Full variable domain (remainder filled in from reference TRBV7-3 and TRBJ2-5): GAGVSQTPSNKVTEKGKYVELRCDPISGHTALYWYRQSLGQGPEFLIYFQGTGAADDSGLPNDRFFAVRPEGSVSTLKIQRTERGDSAVYLCASSSMGQGLPSQYFGPGTRLLVL.

In its sample, this clone was seen once. CDR3 nucleotide sequence: TGTGCCAGCAGCCTATCCGGGAGGGCTTACAATGAGCAGTTCTTC. Amino acids: CASSLSGRAYNEQFF. V and J are TRBV28 and TRBJ2-1, with 8 bases that match TRBD2. The CDR3 covers 15 residues. Germline values: CDR1 MDHEN, CDR2 SYDVKM. The V and J ends lost 6 bases and 4 bases, in that order; junction bases with no gene match: 8.

This clone was counted a few times. The chain combines TRBV5-1 with TRBJ2-1; TRBD2 agrees at 8 bases. Trimming removed 4 bases from V and 5 bases from J; junction bases left unmatched: 11. In germline, CDR1 is SGHRS, CDR2 YFSETQ. This CDR3 contains 16 residues. The CDR3 region is CASSLGGGYLNNEQFF. In DNA, the CDR3 is TGCGCCAGCAGCCTGGGCGGGGGGTACCTCAACAATGAGCAGTTCTTC.

This rearrangement joins TRBV10-3 to TRBJ2-7, with D unclear. Germline values: CDR1 ENHRY, CDR2 SYGVKD. The V and J ends lost 4 bases and 0 bases respectively, with 10 bases between them. The CDR3 sequence is 14 residues long. CDR3 sequence (DNA): TGTGCCATCAGTGGACAACAGTTCTCCTACGAGCAGTACTTC. Residues: CAISGQQFSYEQYF.

This rearrangement joins TRBV11-2 to TRBJ1-3, with D perhaps TRBD1 (6 bases). In germline, CDR1 is SGHAT, CDR2 FQNNGV. The V gene lost 4 bases and the J gene lost 2 bases, with 6 bases spanning the gap. This CDR3 spans 13 amino acids. CDR3 DNA: TGTGCCAGCAGCTCAGGGGCTGGAAACACCATATATTTT. As protein: CASSSGAGNTIYF.

Only one count was recorded for this clone. The rearrangement links TRBV5-5 to TRBJ2-2; a possible D gene is TRBD1 (6 bases). The CDR3 covers 15 residues. V was cut by 2 bases and J by 5 bases, with 13 bases left in between. CDR1 SGHKS and CDR2 YYEKEE come from the germline V gene (reference sequence). This CDR3 reads CASSFSGAATGELFF. The DNA of the CDR3 is TGTGCCAGCAGCTTCTCAGGGGCGGCGACCGGGGAGCTGTTTTTT.

The genes are TRBV6-5 and TRBJ1-6, with 10 bases matching TRBD1. The germline V gene has CDR1 MNHEY and CDR2 SVGAGI. This CDR3 has 16 amino acids. J was trimmed by 7 bases and V by 4 bases; bases with no gene match: 7. The CDR3 region is CASSWALDRGNSPLHF. Written as DNA, the CDR3 is TGTGCCAGCAGTTGGGCCCTGGACAGGGGGAATTCACCCCTCCACTTT.

In regard to this clone: In the same sample, other DNA sequences code for this CDR3. This chain links TRBV9 with TRBJ1-2; 8 positions agree with TRBD1. The germline CDR1 and CDR2 sequences are SGDLS and YYNGEE. This CDR3 comprises 14 residues. Trimming cost V 2 bases and J 4 bases; bases outside gene matches: 4. The CDR3 DNA reads as TGTGCCAGCAGCGTCGGACAGGGCTCCTATGGCTACACCTTC. Residues: CASSVGQGSYGYTF.